The present T cell receptor beta chain was sequenced within a study of regulatory T cells in long-lasting Graves disease (dated by TCRdb to the early 2020s). About the full investigation: Antithyroid drugs had been taken for less than 3 months by newly diagnosed Graves' disease patients. The study was conducted in China and was registered as a clinical trial. Patients with persistent Graves' disease were compared with patients with newly diagnosed Graves' disease using TCR sequencing and RNA sequencing of peripheral blood. TCR sequencing covered some 13 persistent and some 20 newly diagnosed Graves' disease patients, around 35 samples in total. Results and caveats for the whole study, not just this receptor: Peripheral blood alone was examined, since thyroid tissue, which constituted the primary lesion, could not be accessed. Persistent Graves' disease patients showed lower TCR Shannon entropy and fewer highly expanded clones than newly diagnosed patients, suggesting clonal expansion. TRBV28, TRBJ1-2 and TRBJ2-5 were preferentially used in persistent disease, while TRBV20-1 and TRBJ2-1 were favored in newly diagnosed disease. The small sample size was acknowledged by the authors as a limitation that may reduce accuracy. Only the TCR beta chain was sequenced and analyzed. A larger number of public clonotypes was shared among persistent patients (around 2,700) than among newly diagnosed patients (around 970).

The CDR3 goes from the cysteine to the phenylalanine over 14 residues. The entry retains the CDR3 DNA only, 42 bases that are in frame from base 1. V is reduced by 2 bases and J by 5 bases, leaving a spacing of 11 bases between them. In the germline V gene (reference sequence), CDR1 corresponds to SGHAT and CDR2 to FQDESV. The library was obtained by multiplex PCR. The sequencer was an Illumina HiSeq 4000. TCR beta libraries were built with iRepertoire HTBI primers and Arm-PCR amplification of CDR3 regions. Before sequencing, the PCR products underwent gel purification. The paper's processing steps were these. Gene usage analysis of CDR3 amino acid clonotypes relied on the 60 or so TRBV and 15 or so TRBJ segments identified across samples. COPE and FqMerger were used to merge the filtered high-quality paired reads into contigs. Contigs were aligned with BLAST to IMGT TRBV, TRBD and TRBJ reference genes, and CDR3 was defined per IMGT. Any clonotype with a frequency above 0.1% was classified as a highly expanded clone. Shannon entropy was used to measure repertoire diversity, and the Gini coefficient was used to measure V-J evenness. A clonotype was considered public if more than one individual shared it. Through fastp at Q25 and MiXCR, TCRdb rebuilt clones from the public reads, retaining in-frame beta chains. CDR3 protein duplicates are merged, each entry listing the most common genes and DNA. These V and J calls derive from TCRdb rather than the authors' analysis. Counted in this sample were about 420,000 distinct CDR3 sequences; about 17% of them appeared once. The ten top clones hold around 23% of the sample.

This clonotype came up many times. What antigen it recognizes has not been identified. It has no much larger one-base neighbor in the sample; base qualities were not kept. Read against the paper, the sample's time point label means: newly diagnosed GD, antithyroid drugs for less than 3 months. RNA was extracted from PBMCs in TRIzol for both TCR sequencing and RNA sequencing. The diagnosis of Graves' disease was made according to American Thyroid Association guidelines. Recruitment of patients was carried out at an endocrinology department in Xi'an, China. Each patient gave 7.5 to 10 milliliters of peripheral blood, collected in an EDTA anticoagulant tube. Ficoll Paque Plus density gradient separation was used to isolate PBMCs, and no further T cell sorting was done. An Agilent 2100 Bioanalyzer and agarose gel were used to check RNA quality, and a NanoDrop 2000 was used to measure RNA concentration.

This same sample was also taken into another study, of T cells in Graves' hyperthyroidism and ophthalmopathy. As noted in the second study: Stable Graves' hyperthyroidism was defined as the absence of progression to ophthalmopathy over 18 months of follow-up. Hyperthyroidism patients were aged 18 to 65 years and newly diagnosed, with disease duration of less than 2 months. Any patient with an uncontrolled infection, another autoimmune disease, pregnancy or lactation was excluded. Diagnoses were established on the basis of clinical symptoms, serum thyroxine and TRAb, thyroid ultrasound, and orbital computed tomography. The TCR CDR3 was subjected to a first round of RT-PCR using the HTBI primer set and the Qiagen OneStep RT-PCR kit. Most expanded thyroid clonotypes (frequency above 0.001) were also found in blood, which suggests that blood repertoires may mirror thyroid immune responses. A model built on a 13 V-J signature distinguished ophthalmopathy from stable hyperthyroidism, reaching roughly 88% sensitivity and around 81% specificity in cross-validation and 80%/75% in testing. During validation, the model predicted progression to ophthalmopathy a median of about 6.5 months ahead of onset, with around 65% sensitivity and 72.22% specificity. TCR V-J signatures able to tell the groups apart were searched for in a discovery cohort of 95 or so patients, of whom around 42 had Graves' ophthalmopathy and 57 had stable Graves' hyperthyroidism. Prospective prediction of ophthalmopathy was tested in an independent validation cohort consisting of 18 to 20 hyperthyroidism patients and some 15 patients who later progressed to ophthalmopathy. The 100 discovery patients were randomly split 7:3 into training and test sets. In addition, the study compared T-cell repertoires in thyroid tissue and in blood from about six Graves' hyperthyroidism patients. Following sampling, methimazole starting at 30 mg daily was given to hyperthyroidism patients, and high-dose intravenous methylprednisolone was given to ophthalmopathy patients. Libraries were constructed in a second round of multiplex PCR, after which size selection and purification were performed. Paired-end sequencing of the libraries was performed with 100 bp reads on an Illumina HiSeq2000. SOAPnuke was used to process the raw data, with reads discarded if the reads contained adapters or uncalled bases, had a mean Phred below 15, or lacked an exact constant-primer or identifier match. High-quality paired reads were merged using COPE v1.2.5, and each unique nucleotide sequence was defined as a clonotype. MiTCR v1.1 was used to align the clonotypes against IMGT TRBV, TRBD and TRBJ reference segments. The analysis included only V-J combinations with a frequency above 0.0001, which together covered around 99% of the repertoires. A TCS score was defined as the ratio between F50 (clonal expansion) and ExV (chaos), using BLOSUM62-based TCRdist between CDR3 peptides within each V-J. Welch's t-statistics and random forest reduced fewer than 600 V-J features to under 15, which were used in a naive Bayes classifier (R e1071). Sample size was not statistically predetermined, and investigators were not blinded to group allocation. The paper reports TCR Vbeta CDR3 sequencing of about 140 peripheral blood samples: 40 or so ophthalmopathy, fewer than 80 hyperthyroidism and around 17 progressor patients.

Rearrangement joined TRBV11-1 to TRBJ2-3; the D gene is possibly TRBD2, with 6 bases matching. This material consisted of peripheral blood mononuclear cells (PBMCs), taken at new diagnosis, from a patient treated with antithyroid drugs. This receptor was taken from a woman younger than 35 with Graves disease. Donor details come from another sample of the same person, matched by shared clones. CDR3 loop: CASSLWGVRDTQYF. In nucleotide form, the sequence is TGTGCCAGCAGCTTATGGGGGGTGAGAGATACGCAGTATTTT.